These T cell receptor beta chains were read from a single sample in a study of cytomegalovirus exposure and HLA in healthy donors. The repertoire was sequenced with immunoSEQ multiplex PCR; TCRdb's copy has only in-frame clones and lacks some. The sample includes 150,000 or so clones, around 80% of them seen just once. The sample comprised PBMCs. The receptors were gathered from a woman in her forties or fifties in good health and CMV-seropositive. CDR3s leave out the opening cysteine and the closing phenylalanine or tryptophan.

TRBV11-3 | ASINHTGTSGEQY
TRBV12-5 | ASGLGLGNNEQF
TRBV19 | ASSPSGSRRFYEQY
TRBV5-4 | ASSPRGSRISYEQY
TRBV27 | ASSPRAGANYGYT
TRBV18 | ASSQGADYGYT
TRBV15 | ATSRDGRVTGELF
TRBV28 | ASSFLSSQSGKLF
TRBV10-2 | ASSESEIPVREN
TRBV5-5 | ASSLDRRGSNILT
TRBV7-8 | ASSLEVGRTEAF
TRBV28 | ASSLIRDRVGNQPQH
TRBV19 | ATRRASSYEQY
TRBV7-2 | ASSLMLRGGYEQY
TRBV6-5 | ASMHAGGLGREQF
TRBV27 | ASRLKGLGGTGELF
TRBV29-1 | SVEPGLAGAGTGELF